What follows are 19 T cell receptor beta chains derived from one specimen sequenced in a study of blood T cell repertoires in COVID-19. Repertoires were generated with immunoSEQ multiplex PCR, while TCRdb's copy carries only in-frame clones and drops some. The sample records approximately 150,000 clones, approximately 84% being singletons. Sequencing input: peripheral blood. The receptors were sampled from a woman of 80 years or more with COVID-19, enrolled during active disease.

The chain recombines TRBV4-2 with TRBJ2-3; no firm D call. The CDR3 is 13 residues long. The ends were cut back, 0 bases at V and 3 bases at J, with 4 bases in the middle. Germline lookup yields CDR1 LGHNA and CDR2 YNFKEQ. DNA of the CDR3: TGTGCCAGCAGCCAAGATAGTACAGATACGCAGTATTTT. The encoded protein is CASSQDSTDTQYF.

CDR3 DNA: TGCGCCAGCAGCCGCCAACCAGGAACGAACACTGAAGCTTTCTTT. Translating gives CASSRQPGTNTEAFF. The gene calls are TRBV5-1 and TRBJ1-1; D gene ambiguous. CDR1 and CDR2 from the germline V gene are SGHRS and YFSETQ. This CDR3 has 15 residues. The V and J ends lost 4 bases and 1 base respectively, with 14 bases between them.

This chain joins TRBV12-1 and TRBJ1-1; the table's D gene call, TRBD1, was not cross checked with the DNA. TRBV12-1 is a pseudogene locus. The CDR3 length is 15 residues. The CDR3 reads CASSLNRERNTEAFF. The CDR3 DNA is TGTGCCAGCAGCTTGAACAGAGAAAGGAACACTGAAGCTTTCTTT.

The chain joins TRBV9 to TRBJ1-1, with 10 bases aligning to TRBD1. V lost 0 bases, J lost 2 bases, and 4 bases stayed unmatched. The V gene's germline CDR1 is SGDLS and CDR2 YYNGEE. CDR3 length equals 16 residues. This CDR3 reads CASSVGLTGGNTEAFF. CDR3 bases: TGTGCCAGCAGCGTAGGTCTGACAGGGGGCAACACTGAAGCTTTCTTT.

This clone was picked up a small number of times. The chain carries TRBV12-3 or TRBV12-4 and TRBJ1-1; D remains ambiguous. This CDR3 comprises 13 residues. Trimming left V 7 bases short and J 1 base short, with 10 bases between. CDR3 region: CASTMRENTEAFF. CDR3 in DNA: TGTGCCAGCACGATGCGGGAGAACACTGAAGCTTTCTTT.

The gene calls are TRBV10-1 and TRBJ2-5, with D hard to call. This CDR3 region has 13 residues. Germline V gene data show CDR1 as WNHNN and CDR2 as SYGVQD (reference sequence). Trimming shortened V by 3 bases and J by 7 bases, and 12 bases separated the two germline ends. The CDR3 DNA reads TGCGCCAGCAGTGATGCCCCGCGAGGGACCCAGTACTTC. Translation: CASSDAPRGTQYF.

This clone has just a few counts. CDR3 sequence (DNA): TGTGCCAGCAGCTTAGGTTCCAAACAGCCCCAGCATTTT. Translated: CASSLGSKQPQHF. V gene TRBV7-9 combines with J gene TRBJ1-5, with D unresolved. CDR3 length equals 13 residues. Germline-derived CDR1 and CDR2 are SEHNR and FQNEAQ (reference sequence). Trimming shortened V by 1 base and J by 7 bases, and 8 bases separated the two germline ends.

With respect to this clone: Different DNA sequences within this sample yield the same CDR3. The V and J genes are TRBV9 and TRBJ2-1; D may be TRBD2 (6 bases). From germline, CDR1 is SGDLS and CDR2 YYNGEE. With 3 bases removed from V and 0 bases from J, the gap between germline ends came to 13 bases. The CDR3 is 16 amino acids. The CDR3 DNA reads as TGTGCCAGCAGCGGAGCCCTAGCGATCTCCTACAATGAGCAGTTCTTC. Protein product: CASSGALAISYNEQFF.

V and J are TRBV7-3 and TRBJ1-2; D is perhaps TRBD1 (5 bases). Trimming took off 3 bases at V and 8 bases at J, with 13 bases between the two ends. The CDR3 has 13 residues. The germline CDR1 and CDR2 sequences are SGHTA and FQGTGA. Here the CDR3 reads CASSLSGGEGYTF. CDR3 bases: TGTGCCAGCAGCTTGTCCGGGGGAGAGGGCTACACCTTC.

This chain connects TRBV19 to TRBJ2-3, with 8 nucleotides matching TRBD2. The V gene's germline CDR1 is LNHDA and CDR2 SQIVND (reference sequence). This CDR3 region has 15 residues. Trimming removed 2 bases from V and 5 bases from J; junction bases left unmatched: 6. The CDR3 loop reads CASSIRAGVIDTQYF. CDR3 sequence (DNA): TGTGCCAGTAGTATAAGAGCGGGAGTCATAGATACGCAGTATTTT.

The V and J genes are TRBV18 and TRBJ1-3; D remains unclear. The CDR3 consists of 11 residues. The V gene's germline CDR1 is KGHSH and CDR2 LQKENI. Trimming stripped 3 bases from V and 8 bases from J, with 5 bases between. The CDR3 DNA follows: TGTGCCAGCTCACCTACGGACACCATATATTTT. The encoded protein is CASSPTDTIYF.

The J gene is TRBJ2-3, the V gene TRBV24-1; 9 nucleotides align to TRBD2. This CDR3 has 18 amino acids. Germline V gives CDR1 KGHDR, CDR2 SFDVKD. The V and J ends lost 5 bases and 1 base, in that order; junction bases with no gene match: 12. In nucleotides, the CDR3 is TGTGCCACCAGTGCCCCGATGCCGCGGGGGGGCGGCACAGATACGCAGTATTTT. This gives the protein CATSAPMPRGGGTDTQYF.

This chain uses TRBV7-2 with TRBJ2-2; 8 bases fit TRBD1. The CDR3 contains 14 residues. Germline V lookup: CDR1 SGHTA, CDR2 FQGNSA. The V segment lost 3 bases and the J segment 3 bases; nucleotides outside the gene matches: 0. The CDR3 protein is CASSLTGDTGELFF. The CDR3 region has the DNA TGTGCCAGCAGCTTGACAGGGGACACCGGGGAGCTGTTTTTT.

This chain links TRBV28 with TRBJ2-1; D might be TRBD2 (5 bases). Germline V CDR1 and CDR2: MDHEN, SYDVKM. The CDR3 runs to 17 residues. The V and J ends lost 5 bases and 6 bases respectively, with 23 bases between them. CDR3 residues: CASSLPDHGMIGNEQFF. The CDR3 DNA reads as TGTGCCAGCAGTCTTCCGGATCACGGGATGATCGGCAATGAGCAGTTCTTC. Full variable domain (missing parts from reference TRBV28 and TRBJ2-1): DVKVTQSSRYLVKRTGEKVFLECVQDMDHENMFWYRQDPGLGLRLIYFSYDVKMKEKGDIPEGYSVSREKKERFSLILESASTNQTSMYLCASSLPDHGMIGNEQFFGPGTRLTVL.

The J gene is TRBJ2-3, the V gene TRBV9, with 9 bases aligning to TRBD2. This CDR3 has 18 amino acids. The V and J ends lost 4 bases and 4 bases, in that order; junction bases with no gene match: 16. Germline V gene sequence: CDR1 SGDLS, CDR2 YYNGEE. This CDR3 reads CASSFPTSAGGPPDTQYF. DNA of the CDR3: TGTGCCAGCAGCTTCCCCACTAGCGCGGGGGGGCCCCCAGATACGCAGTATTTT.

J is TRBJ1-5 and V is TRBV2; D call uncertain. Germline V lookup: CDR1 SNHLY, CDR2 FYNNEI. V shed 2 bases and J shed 6 bases, with 14 bases lying between them. The CDR3 sequence is 15 residues long. This CDR3 is CASSELGIAGQPQHF. The CDR3 DNA reads as TGTGCCAGCAGTGAATTGGGGATTGCGGGTCAGCCCCAGCATTTT.

V and J are TRBV10-2 and TRBJ2-1, with 8 bases fitting TRBD2. The CDR3 has 15 residues. J lost 5 bases, V lost 4 bases, and 7 bases had no gene match. Germline V gene data show CDR1 as WSHSY and CDR2 as SAAADI. The CDR3 region is CASSGPGGDHNEQFF. CDR3 DNA: TGCGCCAGCAGTGGGCCGGGGGGGGATCACAATGAGCAGTTCTTC.

The genes are TRBV2 and TRBJ2-3; the D gene is possibly TRBD1 (6 bases). The germline V gene has CDR1 SNHLY and CDR2 FYNNEI. V was pared by 1 base and J by 7 bases, with 9 bases between. The CDR3 covers 13 residues. The DNA of the CDR3 is TGTGCCAGCAGTGAAGGGACAGCCTATACGCAGTATTTT. It specifies CASSEGTAYTQYF.

This clone was found a few times. The CDR3 spells CASSSSGARNEQFF. CDR3 nucleotides: TGTGCCAGCAGCTCTAGCGGGGCGCGGAATGAGCAGTTCTTC. V is TRBV7-3 and J is TRBJ2-1; 9 bases fit TRBD2. The CDR3 spans 14 residues. From germline, CDR1 is SGHTA and CDR2 FQGTGA. Trimming cost V 4 bases and J 7 bases; bases outside gene matches: 5.